Listed below are T cell receptor beta chains from one sample, sequenced in a study of blood T cell repertoires in COVID-19. The table came from immunoSEQ multiplex PCR; TCRdb's copy has only in-frame clones and leaves some out. The sample contains a few hundred thousand clones, 80% of which appear only once. The sequencing input was PBMCs or T cells enriched from blood (not recorded which). The receptors come from a woman aged 40 to 55 with acute COVID-19. Both conserved end residues are part of each CDR3. Clone size is not always given. Where it is, it says once, few, many or a class for expanded clones.

clone size,V gene,J gene,CDR3 protein
.,TRBV14,TRBJ1-1,CASRNGGTEAFF
.,TRBV4-3,TRBJ1-5,CASSQEKGQPQHF
.,TRBV3-1/TRBV3-2,TRBJ1-1,CASSQVFQGKKSTEAFF
.,TRBV2,TRBJ1-2,CASSVHGGGNYGYTF
.,TRBV24-1,TRBJ1-4,CATSESRAGANEKLFF
.,TRBV2,TRBJ2-5,CASREEGTQYF
few,TRBV6-2/TRBV6-3,TRBJ2-1,CASSWEGSSYNEQFF
.,TRBV28,TRBJ1-1,CASSLTGEAFF
.,TRBV19,TRBJ2-2,CASTQPQGASTGELFF
.,TRBV29-1,TRBJ1-1,CSGRGQINTEAFF
.,TRBV6-4,TRBJ2-1,CASSVGAGVYNEQFF
.,TRBV23-1,TRBJ1-2,CASRGGHYGYTF
.,TRBV5-6,TRBJ2-2,CASSRTYGELFF
.,TRBV30,TRBJ2-7,CAWSLGQGTYEQYF
.,TRBV4-3,TRBJ1-1,CASSQLWDMNTEAFF
.,TRBV5-1,TRBJ1-1,CASSLSQGNTEAFF
.,TRBV27,TRBJ1-5,CASSVRVSNQPQHF
.,TRBV6-5,TRBJ2-3,CATDRLAGGTDTQYF
.,TRBV5-1,TRBJ2-3,CASSLAQGRDTQYF
.,TRBV5-6,TRBJ2-3,CASSPLPSTDTQYF
.,TRBV9,TRBJ2-2,CASSAITGNTGELFF
.,TRBV28,TRBJ1-2,CASSYNGGAGYTF
.,TRBV7-2,TRBJ1-6,CASSRDRNSPLHF
.,TRBV6-1,TRBJ1-5,CASSEGGGNQLQHF
.,TRBV28,TRBJ2-3,CASSAHLKGADTQYF
.,TRBV30,TRBJ2-5,CAWSVRRGGETQYF
.,TRBV13,TRBJ1-3,CASSLEGGAGNTIYF
.,TRBV3-1/TRBV3-2,TRBJ2-1,CASSPVAGGPYNEQFF
.,TRBV10-3,TRBJ1-1,CAISVAGSMNTEAFF
.,TRBV7-8,TRBJ1-5,CASSSRSGVSNQPQHF
once,TRBV6-2/TRBV6-3,TRBJ2-7,CASSYQNYEQYF
.,TRBV4-1,TRBJ2-3,CASSHLWDRGTDTQYF
.,TRBV11-1,TRBJ2-1,CASSSRGGLANEQFF
.,TRBV5-1,TRBJ1-5,CASSLTGSGNSQPQHF
few,TRBV27,TRBJ2-3,CASFGTSGHDSTDTQYF
.,TRBV11-2,TRBJ1-1,CASSWTGGVNTEAFF
.,TRBV7-2,TRBJ1-2,CASSLAGRGSNYGYTF
once,TRBV5-1,TRBJ2-7,CASSLVSPGSHEQYF
.,TRBV5-1,TRBJ2-1,CASSLLAGEEFF
.,TRBV7-8,TRBJ1-5,CASSLRGGQGSNQPQHF
many,TRBV27,TRBJ1-5,CASSLGQGPNQPQHF
.,TRBV7-6,TRBJ1-3,CASSLWVSQEANTIYF
.,TRBV29-1,TRBJ2-7,CSVDSGQSTYEQYF
.,TRBV7-3,TRBJ2-5,CASSLTSAGETQYF
.,TRBV7-2,TRBJ2-5,CASSPQTTSGQTQYF
once,TRBV7-3,TRBJ2-7,CASSLTGTGVIYEQYF
.,TRBV5-5,TRBJ2-7,CASSLMAGEHEQYF
.,TRBV5-1,TRBJ2-1,CASSSSAGLVYNEQFF
.,TRBV29-1,TRBJ2-7,CSVRTSGPYEQYF
.,TRBV29-1,TRBJ1-5,CSVGTGVGNQPQHF
.,TRBV19,TRBJ2-3,CASSTQFTDTQYF
.,TRBV18,TRBJ2-5,CASTDRDSETQYF